Ten or more counts support the clone carrying this TCR beta chain. No antigen is known for it. Time point indicated: newly diagnosed GD, antithyroid drugs for less than 3 months. After RNA was extracted from PBMCs, the TCR library was made from it. This sample is drawn from a study of regulatory T cells in long-lasting Graves disease. Study-wide points: Public clonotype sharing was higher in persistent than newly diagnosed patients.

Assembly of TCR beta libraries relied on iRepertoire HTBI primers together with Arm-PCR of CDR3 regions. Each CDR3 protein is one row after TCRdb ran MiXCR on the multiplex PCR reads. The table records about 500,000 distinct CDR3 sequences, more than 10% of them present only once. Separately, the same data were catalogued under a study of T cells in Graves' hyperthyroidism and ophthalmopathy.

This sequence was found in a woman aged 25 to 39 with Graves disease. This specimen consisted of peripheral blood mononuclear cells (PBMCs), obtained at new diagnosis, from a patient treated with antithyroid drugs.

CDR3 in amino acids: CASRGLAGGDEQYF. The CDR3 DNA is TGTGCCAGCAGGGGACTAGCGGGAGGGGACGAGCAGTACTTC. The gene calls are TRBV2 and TRBJ2-7, with 16 positions matching TRBD2. CDR1 is SNHLY, CDR2 FYNNEI, per germline. V lost 6 bases to trimming and J lost 5 bases; unmatched junction nucleotides: 1. The CDR3 is made up of 14 amino acids.